This T cell receptor (beta chain) comes out of a study of cytomegalovirus exposure and HLA in healthy donors. About the study: Among the roughly 370 genotyped donors, more than 70% were placed in the Caucasian-associated ancestry cluster.

Findings and caveats of the study: Later genetic work tied a missense DCLRE1C variant to beta-chain V and J trimming.

PCR employed 60 Vbeta and 13 Jbeta primers. Only in-frame clones appear in the TCRdb table, and some are missing; sequencing was by immunoSEQ multiplex PCR. This sample's table reports 150,000 to 200,000 clones. At collection, donors were nominally healthy, but unrecorded immune exposures were probable. With respect to this clone: Its specificity is not known.

Trimming took 7 bases from V and 1 from J, leaving 13 bases between them. This CDR3 contains 14 residues. Germline CDR1 reads SEHNR; CDR2 reads FQNEAQ (reference sequence). The V call is TRBV7-9, the J call TRBJ1-1; TRBD1 is a possible D gene (6 bases). Specimen: PBMCs. The source is an older woman in good health and CMV-seronegative. This CDR3 is CASTPQGWNTEAFF. CDR3 nucleotides: TGTGCCAGCACCCCACAGGGCTGGAACACTGAAGCTTTCTTT.